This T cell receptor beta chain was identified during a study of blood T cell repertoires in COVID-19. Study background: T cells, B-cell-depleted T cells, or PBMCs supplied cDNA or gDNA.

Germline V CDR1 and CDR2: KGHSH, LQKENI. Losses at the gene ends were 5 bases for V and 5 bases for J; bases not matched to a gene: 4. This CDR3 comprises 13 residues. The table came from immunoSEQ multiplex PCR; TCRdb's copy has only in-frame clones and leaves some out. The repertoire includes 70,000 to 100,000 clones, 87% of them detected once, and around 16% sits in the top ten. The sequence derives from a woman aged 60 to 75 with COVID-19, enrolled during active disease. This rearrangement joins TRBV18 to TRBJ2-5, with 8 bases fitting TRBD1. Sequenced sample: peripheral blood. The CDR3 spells CASSRTGFETQYF. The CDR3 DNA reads TGTGCCAGCTCAAGGACAGGGTTCGAGACCCAGTACTTC.